Listed below are T cell receptor beta chains from one sample, sequenced in a study of memory CD4+ T cells and cytomegalovirus serostatus. The repertoire was sequenced with immunoSEQ multiplex PCR; TCRdb's copy has only in-frame clones and lacks some. This sample carries some 46,000 clones, under 85% of them seen once, and the ten largest clones take 0.61%. The sequencing sample was made of memory CD4+ T cells from blood. These receptors all come from an adult in good health and CMV-seronegative. CDR3s include the opening cysteine and the closing phenylalanine or tryptophan. A D gene is named only where the DNA matches it firmly. Not all rows give a size; the values are once, few, many and, for expanded clones, a class.

d_call	v_call	clone_size	j_call	cdr3_aa	cdr3_nt
.	TRBV7-9	.	TRBJ2-6	CASSLAVGSSGANVLTF	TGTGCCAGCAGCTTAGCCGTTGGGTCGTCTGGGGCCAACGTCCTGACTTTC
.	TRBV30	.	TRBJ1-5	CAWSVDSNQPQHF	TGTGCCTGGAGTGTAGATAGCAATCAGCCCCAGCATTTT
.	TRBV11-3	.	TRBJ2-3	CASSLDGGTDTQYF	TGTGCCAGCAGCTTGGACGGTGGCACAGATACGCAGTATTTT
.	TRBV11-1	.	TRBJ2-7	CASSRRFTGEQYF	TGTGCCAGCAGCCGTAGGTTCACGGGGGAGCAGTACTTC
.	TRBV14	.	TRBJ1-2	CASSQDPGLGYTF	TGTGCCAGCAGCCAAGATCCAGGGCTTGGCTACACCTTC
.	TRBV7-8	.	TRBJ2-7	CASSLEGGYSYEQYF	TGTGCCAGCAGCTTAGAAGGGGGTTACTCCTACGAGCAGTACTTC
TRBD1	TRBV29-1	.	TRBJ1-1	CSVDAGGFSGTEAFF	TGCAGCGTTGATGCAGGGGGGTTTTCGGGCACTGAAGCTTTCTTT
.	TRBV7-8	.	TRBJ1-6	CASRGTESSYNSPLHF	TGTGCCAGCAGGGGGACGGAGAGCTCCTATAATTCACCCCTCCACTTT
TRBD2	TRBV19	.	TRBJ2-2	CASSITGLAGTTNTGELFF	TGTGCCAGTAGTATTACGGGACTAGCGGGGACCACGAACACCGGGGAGCTGTTTTTT
.	TRBV28	.	TRBJ1-2	CASSQGQTYGYTF	TGTGCCAGCAGCCAGGGCCAAACCTATGGCTACACCTTC
.	TRBV27	.	TRBJ2-7	CASSSPPNEQYF	TGTGCCAGCAGTTCCCCACCTAACGAGCAGTACTTC
.	TRBV5-4	few	TRBJ2-7	CASSLAGTFYEQYF	TGTGCCAGCAGCTTGGCCGGGACCTTCTACGAGCAGTACTTC
TRBD1	TRBV13	.	TRBJ1-4	CASSSGTANEKLFF	TGTGCCAGCAGCTCGGGGACAGCAAATGAAAAACTGTTTTTT
.	TRBV5-6	.	TRBJ1-2	CASSHSGRRYYGYTF	TGTGCCAGCAGCCACTCCGGACGGAGGTACTATGGCTACACCTTC
.	TRBV11-2	.	TRBJ1-3	CASSSRGSGNTIYF	TGTGCCAGCAGTTCCAGGGGCTCTGGAAACACCATATATTTT
.	TRBV19	.	TRBJ1-2	CASSFRSGGYTF	TGTGCCAGTAGTTTCCGAAGTGGAGGCTACACCTTC
TRBD1	TRBV2	.	TRBJ1-1	CASGGSRTGAFF	TGTGCCAGCGGGGGTTCTCGGACAGGAGCTTTCTTT
.	TRBV5-4	few	TRBJ2-5	CASSFAGVQETQYF	TGTGCCAGCAGCTTTGCTGGGGTCCAAGAGACCCAGTACTTC
.	TRBV6-1	.	TRBJ1-5	CASSRQAWGQPQHF	TGTGCCAGCAGCAGACAGGCTTGGGGTCAGCCCCAGCATTTT
.	TRBV7-8	.	TRBJ2-7	CASSLVRVYEQYF	TGTGCCAGCAGCTTAGTCCGGGTTTACGAGCAGTACTTC
TRBD1	TRBV30	.	TRBJ1-6	CAWSAQGNNSPLHF	TGTGCCTGGAGTGCACAGGGGAATAATTCACCCCTCCACTTT
TRBD1	TRBV4-3	.	TRBJ1-2	CASSRKTGGGGYTF	TGCGCCAGCAGCCGAAAGACAGGGGGAGGGGGCTACACCTTC
.	TRBV7-3	.	TRBJ2-1	CASSFAGNNEQFF	TGTGCCAGCAGCTTTGCAGGGAACAATGAGCAGTTCTTC
TRBD1	TRBV19	.	TRBJ2-5	CASSIGGGQGRETQYF	TGTGCCAGTAGTATAGGAGGGGGACAGGGGCGAGAGACCCAGTACTTC
.	TRBV6-6	.	TRBJ1-1	CATTGSALNTEAFF	TGTGCCACCACGGGGTCCGCCCTAAACACTGAAGCTTTCTTT
.	TRBV7-3	.	TRBJ2-3	CASSLFEADTQYF	TGTGCCAGCAGCTTATTTGAAGCAGATACGCAGTATTTT
.	TRBV18	.	TRBJ2-5	CASSRLYQETQYF	TGTGCCAGCTCACGACTGTACCAAGAGACCCAGTACTTC
.	TRBV18	.	TRBJ1-5	CASSPRGESNQPQHF	TGTGCCAGCTCACCACGGGGGGAGAGCAATCAGCCCCAGCATTTT
TRBD2	TRBV6-5	.	TRBJ2-1	CASSYVGGGLVNEQFF	TGTGCCAGCAGTTACGTAGGCGGGGGGCTAGTTAATGAGCAGTTCTTC
.	TRBV15	.	TRBJ1-3	CATSRERTNSGNTIYF	TGTGCCACCAGCAGAGAACGGACTAACTCTGGAAACACCATATATTTT
.	TRBV20-1	few	TRBJ1-1	CSAREVHEAFF	TGCAGTGCTAGGGAAGTCCATGAAGCTTTCTTT
.	TRBV30	.	TRBJ2-1	CAWSFGQLYNEQFF	TGTGCCTGGAGTTTTGGACAGCTATACAATGAGCAGTTCTTC
.	TRBV6-5	.	TRBJ1-2	CASSFSGRYGYTF	TGTGCCAGCAGTTTTTCAGGTCGCTATGGCTACACCTTC
TRBD1	TRBV6-5	.	TRBJ1-2	CASRGRGLRDYGYTF	TGTGCCAGCAGAGGAAGGGGGCTCAGGGACTATGGCTACACCTTC
.	TRBV18	.	TRBJ2-1	CASSPLPYSYNEQFF	TGTGCCAGCTCACCACTCCCTTACTCCTACAATGAGCAGTTCTTC
TRBD1	TRBV4-2	.	TRBJ1-2	CASSQPGGQVLNYGYTF	TGTGCCAGCAGCCAACCCGGCGGACAGGTTCTTAACTATGGCTACACCTTC
.	TRBV7-8	.	TRBJ2-5	CASSATIQETQYF	TGTGCCAGCAGCGCCACCATTCAAGAGACCCAGTACTTC
TRBD2	TRBV7-2	.	TRBJ2-7	CASSPFAGGYEQYF	TGTGCCAGCAGCCCCTTCGCGGGGGGGTACGAGCAGTACTTC
.	TRBV13	.	TRBJ1-1	CASRDMGMNTEAFF	TGTGCCAGCAGGGACATGGGGATGAACACTGAAGCTTTCTTT
.	TRBV6-1	.	TRBJ1-5	CASSRYSNQPQHF	TGTGCCAGCAGCCGATATAGCAATCAGCCCCAGCATTTT
.	TRBV4-3	.	TRBJ1-1	CASSQDASAAGVNTEAFF	TGCGCCAGCAGCCAAGATGCCTCAGCGGCGGGGGTAAACACTGAAGCTTTCTTT
.	TRBV6-5	.	TRBJ2-5	CASSRVQGITQYF	TGTGCCAGCAGCCGCGTCCAGGGCATCACGCAGTACTTC
.	TRBV11-2	once	TRBJ1-3	CASSLGTRRDSGNTIYF	TGTGCCAGCAGCCTAGGGACACGCAGGGACTCTGGAAACACCATATATTTT
.	TRBV27	.	TRBJ2-3	CASSSFDTQYF	TGTGCCAGCAGTTCCTTCGATACGCAGTATTTT
TRBD2	TRBV7-8	.	TRBJ2-3	CASTLPRRLAGARDTQYF	TGTGCCAGCACCCTTCCTAGGAGGCTAGCGGGGGCCCGAGATACGCAGTATTTT
.	TRBV2	few	TRBJ1-3	CASSDRGSGNTIYF	TGTGCCAGCAGTGACAGGGGATCCGGAAACACCATATATTTT
.	TRBV6-1	.	TRBJ2-5	CASSRDTTSVHF	TGTGCCAGCAGTCGGGACACGACATCGGTCCACTTC
.	TRBV18	.	TRBJ1-2	CASSPSGANYGYTF	TGTGCCAGCTCACCTTCGGGGGCGAACTATGGCTACACCTTC
.	TRBV7-2	.	TRBJ2-2	CAEGNTGELFF	TGTGCTGAGGGAAACACCGGGGAGCTGTTTTTT